A single TCR beta chain is shown here with its context. Ten or more counts support this clone. Its recognized antigen is unknown. Per-nucleotide qualities are absent, and no much larger clonotype sits a single base away. The entry originates in a study of cytomegalovirus exposure and HLA in healthy donors (dated by TCRdb to about 2017). The study in broad terms: According to an earlier analysis of 587 of the donors, 150 million to 200 million T cells yielded roughly 100 million unique TCR beta sequences and roughly 280 Gb of sequence data. To study patterns of TCR occurrence, a later analysis re-analyzed previously published TCR beta repertoires from 550 to 800 donors and added high-resolution HLA genotyping. In the later analysis, no new phenotypic data were used to find candidate immune exposures; instead, reliance was placed on TCR beta sequences and their occurrence across donors. Four to six DR-DQ haplotypes were handled as single units for association and clustering, since linkage in the cohort was strong. Across some 400 genotyped donors of the cohort, an average of about 250,000 unique TCR beta nucleotide sequences per donor were sequenced, and 15% to 20% of those sequences were non-productive. To predict cytomegalovirus infection status, the study combined high-throughput TCR immunosequencing, statistical association of individual TCRs with disease status, and machine learning. Alongside the repertoire data, information on donor age, sex, ethnicity and CMV serostatus was compiled. The study profiled the T cell repertoires of 550 to 700 subjects by immunosequencing and related them to cytomegalovirus serostatus. The study aimed to test whether cataloging public T cell receptors could reveal signatures of past pathogen exposure. A later genetic analysis took genome-wide SNP genotypes for about three fifths of the roughly 700 donors and used that subset as a discovery cohort. In addition to the first cohort of approximately 650 subjects, a separate validation cohort of under 150 different subjects was used. All discovery cohort repertoires had been generated using a single sequencing platform. An earlier analysis of several hundred of the donors applied high-throughput TCR beta sequencing to assess whether each TCR beta V gene segment acted as functional or pseudogenic. Typing coverage differed by locus: A, B, C, DRB1 and DQB1 were typed in roughly 620-630 donors, DQA1 in 522, DPA1 in around 580, and DPB1 in approximately 450. An early release covering 550 to 700 HLA-typed donors comprised 300 to 350 gigabases of sequencing data and tens of millions of unique TCR sequences. Of the approximately 400 genotyped donors, 81% were placed in the genetic ancestry cluster associated with self-reported Caucasian donors. HLA typing covered class I and class II loci at four-digit resolution. General study outcomes and caveats: In the study, some 160 TCR beta chains were listed as associated with cytomegalovirus. A few of the identified cytomegalovirus-associated TCR beta chains were confirmed in vitro to be specific for cytomegalovirus antigens. The classifier was reported to diagnose cytomegalovirus status with high specificity and sensitivity in both the original and validation cohorts. A cluster of highly shared sequence variants was judged likely to represent a technical artifact of the sequencing pipeline. Most TCR sequences were seen in very few donors, while some public TCRs were found in many individuals. A further reported finding was that TCR beta sequences accurately predicted the HLA-A and HLA-B alleles for most subjects in the first cohort. A later analysis found that TCR association rates varied across HLA loci, with DRB1 alleles showing the most associated TCRs and HLA-C alleles the fewest. Because the 87-base-pair reads could not distinguish some IMGT-functional V segments, including TRBV6-2 and TRBV6-3, those segments were excluded. Most CMV-associated TCR beta chains appeared to be HLA-restricted in a later analysis, and the HLA associations seemed to be driven largely by CMV exposure. In a later genetic analysis, fewer N-insertions in productive TCRs were reported among donors in an Asian-associated ancestry cluster than the roughly 700-donor mean. In a later genetic analysis, a missense DCLRE1C variant was associated with V-gene and J-gene trimming of TCR beta chains, and the association was replicated in an independent cohort. According to the authors, the approach could potentially be generalized to other disease states and immunological phenotypes. When HLA alleles, especially DR and DQ, strongly co-occurred, TCR associations were difficult to assign to individual alleles. In an earlier analysis of under 600 of the donors, most TCR beta V segments were observed in productive rearrangements about 87% or about 30% of the time, broadly matching IMGT annotations. In a later analysis, HLA-associated TCR beta chains were found to be more clonally expanded and to have lower generation probabilities than equally common non-associated chains. HLA typing was unavailable for some donors at each locus, so association tests used only the typed subset. Several of the top co-occurrence clusters appeared to be linked to parvovirus B19, influenza, CMV and Epstein-Barr virus, according to a later analysis. CMV serostatus was the only immune exposure information available for the cohort. At a false discovery rate of 0.05, a later analysis linked 15,000 to 20,000 TCR beta sequences to specific HLA alleles. Correlated functional status among segregating V segments might be attributable to linkage disequilibrium, but an unknown experimental factor could not be ruled out. The presence/absence analyses assumed that sequencing depth was roughly uniform across donors, and that assumption may not be true. The cohort was sequenced for TCR beta chains only, and without alpha or paired-chain data the features that could be detected were limited. Over 15 rarely observed V segments, including chromosome 9 orphons, were excluded from the earlier analysis of just under 600 of the donors because counts were too low.

Libraries were constructed by the immunoSEQ multiplex PCR assay. The multiplex PCR relied on a mix of 60 forward primers for TCR Vbeta segments and 13 reverse primers for TCR Jbeta segments. Amplification of the CDR3 region of rearranged TCR beta genes was performed with a multiplex PCR assay on genomic DNA. The Illumina HiSeq System was used to sequence the amplified TCR beta libraries as 87-base-pair reads. Regarding the original processing steps: Across the 600 to 700 repertoires, a later analysis counted approximately 83 million unique TCR beta chains, around 11 million of which were shared by at least two donors. To remove PCR and sequencing errors, raw reads were error-corrected and collapsed into unique sequences using a nearest-neighbor algorithm that merged closely related sequences. CDR3 sequences were aligned to IMGT reference sequences to assign V, D and J gene segments. For a sequence to be retained, a match of at least six nucleotides was required to both a V gene segment and a J gene segment. Rearrangements were classified as productive when the CDR3 lacked stop codons and remained in frame with V and J, and all other rearrangements were classified as non-productive. CDR3 was defined by IMGT convention, running from the second conserved V-encoded cysteine to the conserved J-encoded phenylalanine. The earlier analysis of 587 of the donors excluded sequences that lacked an unambiguous match to a single V gene segment. An earlier analysis of around 600 of the donors classified V segments as functional when productive rearrangements were above 56.7% and as segregating when the standard deviation between donors was above 5%. To diagnose cytomegalovirus status from the catalog of TCR beta chain sequences, a statistical classification framework was built. In a later analysis, TCR nucleotide sequences were compared against IMGT/GENE-DB human TR gene sequences so that V and J genes could be assigned. A later analysis assigned CDR3 sequences and most-parsimonious VDJ recombination scenarios with the TCRdist pipeline. A later analysis defined each TCR beta chain by its CDR3 amino acid sequence plus V-gene family, and excluded reads lacking a unique V-gene family. As a way to deal with suspected cross-contamination and a sequencing artifact, a later analysis dropped hundreds of nucleotide sequences that were highly shared and had low generation probability. In a later analysis, a clonal expansion index was calculated for each public chain from normalized within-repertoire ranks of inferred template counts. In a later analysis, generation probabilities were computed using a VDJ recombination model fitted to out-of-frame rearrangements, and the results were checked against IGoR. A later analysis scored TCR-TCR, TCR-HLA and TCR-CMV co-occurrence with hypergeometric tests, applying a repertoire-size bias correction to TCR pairs. False discovery rates were estimated in a later analysis by permuting HLA or CMV assignments 20 times. In a later analysis, co-occurring TCRs were grouped using DBSCAN, with TCRdist sequence similarity added in when clustering inside HLA-allele-positive subsets. Repertoires with fewer than 30,000 or more than 120,000 public chains, plus five repertoires with anomalous nucleotide sharing, were excluded from co-occurrence clustering. TCRdb provides this immuneACCESS table in a form limited to in-frame rearrangements. Some clones are lacking; in checked studies, under half of them reflect an unresolved V gene, and why the rest are absent is not known. For V, J and clone size, that table is used; D and trimming come from the DNA. Present in this sample are around 150,000 clones, 65% to 85% of which were seen just once. The ten largest account for around 6.9% of the sample.

The cohort comprised 666 healthy bone marrow donors. All cohort members were sampled while nominally healthy, although unrecorded immune exposures were likely present. The donor was CMV seropositive and belonged to the group of 250 to 300 seropositive cohort members. Every donor gave a peripheral blood sample, and the peripheral blood mononuclear cells from that sample were used for TCR beta sequencing. The Qiagen DNeasy Blood Extraction Kit was used to extract genomic DNA from the blood cell samples. The V and J ends are trimmed by 1 base and 7 bases, leaving 11 bases between them. The germline V gene (reference sequence) supplies CDR1 SGHNT and CDR2 YYREEE. Including cysteine and phenylalanine, the CDR3 has 14 amino acids. Here the CDR3 DNA is all that survives: 42 bases in frame from base 1.

The sequence came from a middle-aged man in good health and CMV-seropositive. This chain is built from TRBV5-4 and TRBJ2-2; the D gene cannot be resolved reliably. The source material was PBMCs. The DNA reads TGTGCCAGCAGCTTGAAGGCAGGAATCGGGGAGCTGTTTTTT. It translates to CASSLKAGIGELFF.